The 20 T cell receptor beta chains below come from one sample, sequenced in a study of blood T cell repertoires in COVID-19. The data were produced by immunoSEQ multiplex PCR, yet TCRdb's version contains in-frame clones alone and is incomplete. In the table there are some 190,000 clones, about 80% of which are singletons. Sequencing was performed on peripheral blood. The receptor source for this set is a man aged 55 to 70 with acute or convalescent COVID-19.

This chain uses TRBV9 with TRBJ2-1; D may be TRBD1 (6 bases). V was clipped by 3 bases and J by 5 bases, with 9 bases between them. CDR1 and CDR2 from the germline V gene are SGDLS and YYNGEE. CDR3 length equals 13 residues. The CDR3 region is CASSERTDNEQFF. The DNA for the CDR3 is TGTGCCAGCAGCGAAAGGACAGACAATGAGCAGTTCTTC. The complete variable domain, with remaining parts taken from reference TRBV9 and TRBJ2-1, reads DSGVTQTPKHLITATGQRVTLRCSPRSGDLSVYWYQQSLDQGLQFLIQYYNGEERAKGNILERFSAQQFPDLHSELNLSSLELGDSALYFCASSERTDNEQFFGPGTRLTVL.

V usage is TRBV6-5 and J usage is TRBJ2-2; possibly TRBD2 for D (6 bases). V lost 6 bases, J lost 5 bases, and 16 bases lay in between. Germline CDR1 MNHEY, CDR2 SVGAGI. The CDR3 loop spans 15 amino acids. The CDR3 spells CASSIHGGGTGELFF. The CDR3 nucleotides read TGTGCCAGCAGCATACACGGGGGAGGAACCGGGGAGCTGTTTTTT.

The rearrangement joins TRBV5-1 to TRBJ2-7, with 9 positions matching TRBD2. The CDR3 spans 15 residues. Germline CDR1 and CDR2: SGHRS and YFSETQ. V shed 0 bases, J shed 3 bases, and the junction held 4 bases outside the gene matches. The CDR3 protein is CASSLGLADIYEQYF. The CDR3 coding sequence is TGCGCCAGCAGCTTGGGACTAGCGGACATCTACGAGCAGTACTTC.

The chain combines TRBV28 with TRBJ2-3; D gene uncertain. With 6 bases removed from V and 1 base from J, the gap between germline ends came to 17 bases. The CDR3 consists of 16 residues. Germline-derived CDR1 and CDR2 are MDHEN and SYDVKM. CDR3 coding DNA: TGTGCCAGCAGGACTTTGAAATTCCGAGGCACAGATACGCAGTATTTT. Its protein product is CASRTLKFRGTDTQYF.

The V call is TRBV7-9, the J call TRBJ1-5; 8 nucleotides match TRBD1. V gave up 0 bases and J gave up 3 bases; unmatched junction bases: 10. The CDR3 extends over 18 amino acids. Germline values: CDR1 SEHNR, CDR2 FQNEAQ (reference sequence). CDR3 sequence reads: CASSLASSGQGLNQPQHF. CDR3 nucleotide sequence: TGTGCCAGCAGCTTAGCGTCATCAGGACAGGGTCTCAATCAGCCCCAGCATTTT.

Details on this clone: This specimen includes other DNA sequences encoding the same CDR3. The chain carries TRBV5-4 and TRBJ1-1; 7 positions match TRBD1. J lost 2 bases, V lost 5 bases, and 6 bases had no gene match. CDR3 length: 14 residues. Per germline, CDR1 SGHNT and CDR2 YYREEE (reference sequence). CDR3 in DNA: TGTGCCAGCAGTCCGACAGGGACCAACACTGAAGCTTTCTTT. It yields the protein CASSPTGTNTEAFF.

This clone was detected a few times. The chain is built from TRBV21-1 and TRBJ2-7; TRBD2, the table's D call, lacks a check against the DNA. TRBV21-1 is a documented pseudogene. This CDR3 is built from 8 residues. CDR3 DNA: TGTGCCAGCAGCAAAGTCCCGGTC. It codes for CASSKVPV.

The rearrangement uses TRBV10-3 and TRBJ2-7; 11 bases are shared with TRBD2. The length of the CDR3 is 16 residues. The junction had 7 bases not matched to a gene; V was cut back by 4 bases and J by 2 bases. Germline-derived CDR1 and CDR2 are ENHRY and SYGVKD. CDR3 sequence: CAISGLAGGLAYEQYF. CDR3 DNA sequence: TGTGCCATCAGTGGATTAGCGGGGGGGCTAGCCTACGAGCAGTACTTC.

This rearrangement joins TRBV6-1 to TRBJ1-2; the match to TRBD1 covers 12 bases. This CDR3 has 15 amino acids. The trim removed 3 bases at V and 6 bases at J, leaving 5 bases unmatched. Germline CDR1 and CDR2: MNHNS and SASEGT. In DNA, the CDR3 is TGTGCCAGCAGTGAGACGGGACAGGGGGCTGATGGCTACACCTTC. It encodes CASSETGQGADGYTF.

The CDR3 loop reads CASSRTSGRGGELFF. CDR3 bases: TGTGCCAGCAGCAGGACTAGCGGGAGGGGCGGGGAGCTGTTTTTT. This chain links TRBV6-5 with TRBJ2-2; 15 bases map to TRBD2. Germline-derived CDR1 and CDR2 are MNHEY and SVGAGI. J gave up 7 bases and V 6 bases, and 3 bases lay outside the gene matches. The length of the CDR3 is 15 residues.

The V and J genes are TRBV30 and TRBJ1-1, with a tentative D call TRBD1 (5 bases). The V gene lost 3 bases and the J gene lost 6 bases, with 14 bases spanning the gap. The CDR3 runs 13 residues. Germline CDR1 GTSNPN, CDR2 SVGIG (reference sequence). The DNA for the CDR3 is TGTGCCTGGAGCCCCCAGGGCTCCTCTGAAGCTTTCTTT. It is translated as CAWSPQGSSEAFF. Variable domain in full (rest from reference TRBV30 and TRBJ1-1): SQTIHQWPATLVQPVGSPLSLECTVEGTSNPNLYWYRQAAGRGLQLLFYSVGIGQISSEVPQNLSASRPQDRQFILSSKKLLLSDSGFYLCAWSPQGSSEAFFGQGTRLTVV.

This sequence joins TRBV5-1 and TRBJ2-3, with TRBD2 identical over 11 bases. The trim removed 5 bases at V and 2 bases at J, leaving 7 bases unmatched. The CDR3 covers 16 residues. CDR1 and CDR2 from the germline V gene are SGHRS and YFSETQ. The CDR3 is CASRTRTSGFTDTQYF. The CDR3 region has the DNA TGCGCCAGCAGAACTCGGACTAGCGGGTTCACAGATACGCAGTATTTT.

V and J are TRBV6-5 and TRBJ2-1; weak D call: TRBD1 (5 bases). V was cut by 4 bases and J by 4 bases, with 17 bases left in between. The CDR3 is 16 residues long. Germline V lookup: CDR1 MNHEY, CDR2 SVGAGI. The CDR3 DNA reads as TGTGCCAGCAGTTTGGACCTCGGTACAGGATACAATGAGCAGTTCTTC. This codes for CASSLDLGTGYNEQFF.

The chain links TRBV5-1 to TRBJ2-1; 9 bases are a match to TRBD1. Germline V gives CDR1 SGHRS, CDR2 YFSETQ. The CDR3 length is 15 residues. V lost 0 bases to trimming and J lost 3 bases; unmatched junction nucleotides: 1. The CDR3 region has the DNA TGCGCCAGCAGCTTGGAGACAGGGGGCTACAATGAGCAGTTCTTC. Translation: CASSLETGGYNEQFF.

The chain has TRBV7-9 and TRBJ2-7, with D possibly TRBD2 on 5 matching bases. Trimming pared 11 bases from V and 0 bases from J, leaving 14 bases between. The length of the CDR3 is 13 residues. Germline lookup yields CDR1 SEHNR and CDR2 FQNEAQ (reference sequence). This CDR3 is CAVLEGSSYEQYF. CDR3 nucleotide sequence: TGTGCCGTTTTAGAGGGAAGCTCCTACGAGCAGTACTTC.

This chain joins TRBV5-4 and TRBJ2-3; TRBD2 matches 10 bases. Germline V gene data show CDR1 as SGHNT and CDR2 as YYREEE (reference sequence). The CDR3 contains 15 residues. With 4 bases clipped from V and 1 base from J, the junction kept 3 bases outside the gene matches. CDR3 sequence reads: CASSPGLAGTDTQYF. The CDR3 DNA reads as TGTGCCAGCAGCCCTGGACTAGCGGGCACAGATACGCAGTATTTT.

The V call is TRBV7-9, the J call TRBJ1-3; 7 nucleotides agree with TRBD1. This CDR3 is 15 amino acids long. V dropped 3 bases and J dropped 0; count of bases not matched to a gene: 2. Germline values: CDR1 SEHNR, CDR2 FQNEAQ (reference sequence). CDR3 region: CASSLGQNSGNTIYF. As DNA, the CDR3 is TGTGCCAGCAGCTTGGGACAGAACTCTGGAAACACCATATATTTT.

V and J are TRBV30 and TRBJ1-2; tentative D call: TRBD1 (5 bases). This CDR3 contains 13 residues. Germline CDR1 GTSNPN, CDR2 SVGIG (reference sequence). Trimming took 2 bases from V and 7 from J, leaving 14 bases between them. The CDR3 spells CAWSLRLGVGYTF. In DNA form, the CDR3 reads TGTGCCTGGAGTCTGAGATTAGGGGTTGGCTACACCTTC.

The genes are TRBV4-1 and TRBJ2-2; 12 bases are a match to TRBD2. The length of the CDR3 is 17 residues. Germline V gives CDR1 MGHRA, CDR2 YSYEKL. J gave up 8 bases and V 4 bases, and 11 bases lay outside the gene matches. In DNA form, the CDR3 reads TGCGCCAGCAGCCCTGCGACTAGCGGGAGTGTCTTGGGGGAGCTGTTTTTT. This gives the protein CASSPATSGSVLGELFF.

The chain has TRBV7-3 and TRBJ1-2, with D tentatively TRBD1 (5 bases). This CDR3 is built from 11 residues. Germline CDR1 and CDR2: SGHTA and FQGTGA. V gave up 4 bases and J gave up 8 bases, with 8 bases separating them. In DNA, the CDR3 is TGTGCCAGCAGCTCAGGGATAGGCTACACCTTC. Residues: CASSSGIGYTF.